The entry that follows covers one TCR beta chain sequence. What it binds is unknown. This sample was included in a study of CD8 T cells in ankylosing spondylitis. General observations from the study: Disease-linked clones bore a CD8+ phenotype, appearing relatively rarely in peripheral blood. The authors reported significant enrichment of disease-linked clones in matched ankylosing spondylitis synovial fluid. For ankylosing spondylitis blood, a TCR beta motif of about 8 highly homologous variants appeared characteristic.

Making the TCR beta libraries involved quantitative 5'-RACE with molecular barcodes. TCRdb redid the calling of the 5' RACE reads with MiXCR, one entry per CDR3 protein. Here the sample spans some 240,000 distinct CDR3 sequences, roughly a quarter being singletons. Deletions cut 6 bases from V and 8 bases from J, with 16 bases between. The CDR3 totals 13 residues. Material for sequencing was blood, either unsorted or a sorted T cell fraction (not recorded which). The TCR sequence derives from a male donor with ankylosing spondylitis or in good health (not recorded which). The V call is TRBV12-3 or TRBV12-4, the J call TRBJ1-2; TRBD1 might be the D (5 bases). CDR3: CASSRDAREGYTF. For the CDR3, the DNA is TGTGCCAGCAGCCGGGACGCTAGGGAGGGCTACACCTTC.